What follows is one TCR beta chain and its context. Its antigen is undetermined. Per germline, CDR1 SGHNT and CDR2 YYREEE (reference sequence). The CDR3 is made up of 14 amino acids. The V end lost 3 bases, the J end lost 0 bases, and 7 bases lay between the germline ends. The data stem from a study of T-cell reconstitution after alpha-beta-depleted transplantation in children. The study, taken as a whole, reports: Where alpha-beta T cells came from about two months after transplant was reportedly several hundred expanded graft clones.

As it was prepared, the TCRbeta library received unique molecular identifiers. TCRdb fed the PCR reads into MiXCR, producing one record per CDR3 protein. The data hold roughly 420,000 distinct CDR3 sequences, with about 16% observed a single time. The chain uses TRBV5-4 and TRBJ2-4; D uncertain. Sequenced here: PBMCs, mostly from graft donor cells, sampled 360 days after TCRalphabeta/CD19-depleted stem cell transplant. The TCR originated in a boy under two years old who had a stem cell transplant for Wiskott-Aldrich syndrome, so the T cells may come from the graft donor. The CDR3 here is CASSSDIAKNIQYF. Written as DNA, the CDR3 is TGTGCCAGCAGCTCCGACATAGCCAAAAACATTCAGTACTTC.